This entry is about one T cell receptor beta chain. Its antigen is as yet unknown. The V and J ends lost 5 bases and 6 bases respectively, with 20 bases between them. Germline CDR1 MDHEN, CDR2 SYDVKM. This CDR3 spans 15 amino acids. With 60 Vbeta and 13 Jbeta primers, the PCR was carried out. Profiled with immunoSEQ multiplex PCR; TCRdb holds only in-frame clones, not every one. This repertoire shows 150,000 or so clones, 78% found once; its top ten account for around 3.3%. There were likely unrecorded immune exposures, though donors were nominally healthy when sampled. The source of the sample is a study of cytomegalovirus exposure and HLA in healthy donors. General study findings and limits: In a later analysis, several top co-occurrence clusters appeared linked to parvovirus B19, influenza, CMV and Epstein-Barr virus. The study recorded 164 TCR beta chains that were cytomegalovirus-associated.

Input material: PBMCs. V is TRBV28 and J is TRBJ2-7, with a weak D call TRBD2 (6 bases). The clonotype originates from a woman in her thirties or forties in good health and CMV-seronegative. CDR3 loop: CASSTPGGRLLEQYF. In DNA, the CDR3 is TGTGCCAGCAGTACCCCCGGGGGAAGGCTCCTCGAGCAGTACTTC.